There are a few counts of the clone carrying this T cell receptor beta chain. This sample was taken from a study of blood T cell repertoires in COVID-19. Across the whole study: Whether acute or convalescent, the COVID-19 samples came from the United States, Italy and Spain. PBMCs, B-cell-depleted T cells, or T cells were the source of the cDNA or gDNA that made up the material.

As handled by the study authors: Reference gene primers were amplified, and this amplification served to estimate nucleated cell counts. TCRdb keeps only in-frame clones here, not all; method: immunoSEQ multiplex PCR. V and J calls and clone size are those listed in that table; D and trimming were worked out from the DNA. Of 310,000 or so clones in the sample, more than 75% were seen once. The CDR3 sequence is 17 residues long. This TCR derives from a woman in her forties or fifties with acute or convalescent COVID-19. Sequencing input: peripheral blood. The chain combines TRBV21-1 with TRBJ1-6; TRBD1, the table's D call, was not compared with the DNA. TRBV21-1 has pseudogene status. This CDR3 reads CASSARGDRDWGSPLHF. The CDR3 DNA reads as TGTGCCAGCAGCGCCCGAGGCGACAGGGATTGGGGTTCACCCCTCCACTTT.